This is a list of T cell receptor beta chains from one sample in a study of blood T cell repertoires in COVID-19. Only in-frame clones appear in the TCRdb table, and some are missing; sequencing was by immunoSEQ multiplex PCR. The profile covers 200,000 to 250,000 clones, with 80% to 90% appearing a single time and less than 3.5% taken by the ten largest. The sample comprised peripheral blood. The receptors were gathered from a man between 25 and 39 years old with COVID-19, enrolled during active disease. Both conserved end residues are trimmed from each CDR3. The order of the fields is V gene, CDR3 protein.

>TRBV7-2
ASSLGRGRIQETQY
>TRBV18
ASSPRTGGVYGYT
>TRBV28
ASCKWAEQY
>TRBV7-9
ASSSGGLGGSPT
>TRBV27
ASSLRTGSNEKLF
>TRBV10-3
AISETLTSPGEQF
>TRBV24-1
ATSDRDTDEQF
>TRBV9
ASSIHQTSGGVQETQY
>TRBV28
ASSSPAGGLYEQY
>TRBV30
AWSFQGGGNQPQH
>TRBV2
ASQSGGAVGDTQY
>TRBV3-1/TRBV3-2
ASSQDAGSGNTIY
>TRBV2
ASTPLGNQPQH
>TRBV19
ASSMGTGVGQY
>TRBV6-5
ASSPRLAGYYEQY